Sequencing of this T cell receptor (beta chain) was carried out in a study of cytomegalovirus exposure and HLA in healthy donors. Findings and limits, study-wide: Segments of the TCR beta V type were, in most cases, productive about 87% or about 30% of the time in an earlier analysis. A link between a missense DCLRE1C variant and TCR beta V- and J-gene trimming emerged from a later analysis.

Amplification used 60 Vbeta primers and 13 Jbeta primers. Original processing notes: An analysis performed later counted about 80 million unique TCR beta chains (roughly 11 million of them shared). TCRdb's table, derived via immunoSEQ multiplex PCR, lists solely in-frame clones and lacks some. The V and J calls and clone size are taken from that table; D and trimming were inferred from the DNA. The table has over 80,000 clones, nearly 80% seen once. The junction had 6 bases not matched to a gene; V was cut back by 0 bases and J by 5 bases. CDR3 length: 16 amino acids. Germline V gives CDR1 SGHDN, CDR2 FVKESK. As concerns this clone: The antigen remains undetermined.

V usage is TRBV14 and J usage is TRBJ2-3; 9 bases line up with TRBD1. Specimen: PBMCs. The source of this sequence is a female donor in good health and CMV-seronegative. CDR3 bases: TGTGCCAGCAGCCAAGAGGACAGGGGAAACCTAGATACGCAGTATTTT. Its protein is CASSQEDRGNLDTQYF.